Listed below are T cell receptor beta chains from one sample, sequenced in a study of blood T cell repertoires in COVID-19. The data were produced by immunoSEQ multiplex PCR, yet TCRdb's version contains in-frame clones alone and is incomplete. Of 200,000 or so clones detected, 80% to 85% appear once; the ten largest clones hold roughly a tenth. The sequenced sample consisted of peripheral blood. These receptors were taken from a woman aged 80 or over with COVID-19, enrolled during active disease. Each CDR3 is given with its conserved first and last residue. A D gene is named only where the DNA matches it firmly. Part of the rows lack a size; the others show once, few, many or a class for expanded clones.

CASSSQPGHNTEAFF,TGTGCCAGCAGCTCTCAACCGGGACACAACACTGAAGCTTTCTTT,TRBJ1-1,TRBV7-2,-,-,15
CAWSVIGSGGAYNEQFF,TGTGCCTGGAGTGTAATAGGGAGCGGGGGGGCCTACAATGAGCAGTTCTTC,TRBJ2-1,TRBV30,-,TRBD2,17
CASSPSAGTHNEQFF,TGTGCCAGCAGCCCATCGGCGGGGACGCACAATGAGCAGTTCTTC,TRBJ2-1,TRBV11-2,few,-,15
CASSQDSKRTGQFF,TGTGCCAGCAGCCAAGATTCGAAGCGGACAGGGCAGTTCTTC,TRBJ2-1,TRBV3-1/TRBV3-2,-,TRBD1,14
CASSRTGAGSNQPQHF,TGTGCCAGCAGTCGCACAGGGGCAGGGAGCAATCAGCCCCAGCATTTT,TRBJ1-5,TRBV28,-,TRBD1,16
CASSLRLGQGAYEQYF,TGTGCCAGCAGCCTGAGGTTAGGACAAGGGGCTTACGAGCAGTACTTC,TRBJ2-7,TRBV3-1/TRBV3-2,-,-,16
CASSLALFSTGTGNTIYF,TGTGCCAGCAGTTTGGCGCTTTTCTCCACAGGGACAGGAAACACCATATATTTT,TRBJ1-3,TRBV28,-,-,18
CAWSEGVSRGSQPQHF,TGTGCCTGGAGTGAGGGGGTGTCCAGGGGGAGTCAGCCCCAGCATTTT,TRBJ1-5,TRBV30,-,TRBD1,16
CASSQDPEIAGGRYNEQFF,TGCGCCAGCAGCCAAGACCCCGAGATAGCGGGGGGACGATACAATGAGCAGTTCTTC,TRBJ2-1,TRBV4-1,-,TRBD2,19
CASSRTAPYEQYF,TGTGCCAGCAGCCGGACAGCGCCCTACGAGCAGTACTTC,TRBJ2-7,TRBV3-1/TRBV3-2,-,-,13
CASSLGQGTEAFF,TGTGCCAGCAGTTTAGGACAGGGTACTGAAGCTTTCTTT,TRBJ1-1,TRBV6-5,-,TRBD1,13
CATSRVGGGLGYEQFF,TGTGCCACCAGCAGAGTAGGGGGCGGGCTGGGATATGAGCAGTTCTTC,TRBJ2-1,TRBV15,-,TRBD1,16
CASSVTGKSTDTQYF,TGTGCCAGCAGCGTTACCGGGAAAAGCACAGATACGCAGTATTTT,TRBJ2-3,TRBV9,-,-,15
CASSRSAYNEQFF,TGTGCCAGCAGCCGTTCGGCCTACAATGAGCAGTTCTTC,TRBJ2-1,TRBV12-3/TRBV12-4,once,-,13
CASSLGGAADTQYF,TGTGCCAGCAGCCTGGGAGGGGCGGCAGATACGCAGTATTTT,TRBJ2-3,TRBV11-2,-,TRBD2,14
CASNRTGVRYEQYF,TGCGCCAGCAACCGGACAGGGGTCCGCTACGAGCAGTACTTC,TRBJ2-7,TRBV10-1,few,TRBD1,14
CASSPTGQGGLYGYTF,TGTGCCAGCTCACCAACCGGACAGGGGGGGCTCTATGGCTACACCTTC,TRBJ1-2,TRBV18,-,TRBD1,16
CASSHYPSGANTGELFF,TGTGCCAGCAGCCATTACCCTAGCGGGGCGAACACCGGGGAGCTGTTTTTT,TRBJ2-2,TRBV3-1/TRBV3-2,-,TRBD2,17
CASSSLGGYQPQHF,TGTGCCAGCAGTTCCCTCGGCGGGTATCAGCCCCAGCATTTT,TRBJ1-5,TRBV6-5,-,-,14
CASSTDRGHPTDTQYF,TGTGCCAGCAGCACGGACAGGGGGCACCCTACAGATACGCAGTATTTT,TRBJ2-3,TRBV5-6,-,TRBD1,16
CASSNFGGFQETQYF,TGCGCCAGCAGCAACTTCGGGGGGTTCCAAGAGACCCAGTACTTC,TRBJ2-5,TRBV5-1,once,TRBD2,15
CASSLQGADQPQHF,TGCGCCAGCAGCTTGCAGGGGGCAGATCAGCCCCAGCATTTT,TRBJ1-5,TRBV5-1,few,TRBD1,14
CASSQQYLTDTGELFF,TGTGCCAGCAGCCAACAATATTTGACGGACACAGGAGAGCTGTTTTTT,TRBJ2-2,TRBV3-1/TRBV3-2,-,-,16
CASSLRSVPTLNSPLHF,TGTGCCAGCAGTTTACGATCAGTGCCCACCTTAAATTCACCCCTCCACTTT,TRBJ1-6,TRBV27,few,-,17
CASSQEGGKGNQPQHF,TGCGCCAGCAGCCAAGAAGGTGGGAAGGGGAATCAGCCCCAGCATTTT,TRBJ1-5,TRBV4-1,-,-,16
CASSSVQTYGYTF,TGCGCCAGCAGCTCGGTCCAGACATATGGCTACACCTTC,TRBJ1-2,TRBV5-1,-,-,13
CASSEVIAGGTEAFF,TGTGCCAGCAGTGAAGTCATCGCAGGGGGCACTGAAGCTTTCTTT,TRBJ1-1,TRBV2,once,TRBD1,15
CASSVRGATNTGELFF,TGCGCCAGCAGCGTTCGGGGGGCCACGAACACCGGGGAGCTGTTTTTT,TRBJ2-2,TRBV5-1,-,-,16
CASSQGGGRWLSGNTIYF,TGTGCCAGCAGCCAAGGAGGAGGCAGGTGGCTCTCTGGAAACACCATATATTTT,TRBJ1-3,TRBV3-1/TRBV3-2,-,-,18
CASSRTGGNTGELFF,TGTGCCAGCAGCCGGACAGGGGGGAACACCGGGGAGCTGTTTTTT,TRBJ2-2,TRBV6-6,-,TRBD1,15
CASSITNYSPLHF,TGTGCCAGCAGTATTACCAACTATTCACCCCTCCACTTT,TRBJ1-6,TRBV12-3/TRBV12-4,-,-,13
CASSQAGTGDYGYTF,TGTGCCAGCAGCCAAGCTGGGACAGGGGACTATGGCTACACCTTC,TRBJ1-2,TRBV4-2,-,TRBD1,15
CASSDGGANYGYTF,TGTGCCAGCTCGGACGGGGGGGCTAACTATGGCTACACCTTC,TRBJ1-2,TRBV18,once,-,14
CASSITSANTGELFF,TGTGCCAGTAGTATTACCAGCGCGAACACCGGGGAGCTGTTTTTT,TRBJ2-2,TRBV19,-,-,15
CASSRDIDSPLHF,TGTGCCAGCAGCCGGGACATAGATTCACCCCTCCACTTT,TRBJ1-6,TRBV6-5,few,-,13
CASSTLQGNEPQHF,TGTGCCAGCAGCACCTTACAGGGGAATGAGCCCCAGCATTTT,TRBJ1-5,TRBV5-5,-,TRBD1,14
CASSDGEQFF,TGTGCCAGCAGTGACGGGGAGCAGTTCTTC,TRBJ2-1,TRBV6-1,few,-,10
CAISPDRDTGELFF,TGTGCCATCTCCCCGGACAGGGACACCGGGGAGCTGTTTTTT,TRBJ2-2,TRBV10-3,-,TRBD1,14
CASSLGQGNSPLHF,TGTGCCAGCAGCCTCGGGCAGGGTAATTCACCCCTCCACTTT,TRBJ1-6,TRBV28,-,-,14
CASSLPGQGSLEAFF,TGTGCCAGCAGCCTACCGGGACAGGGCAGTTTAGAAGCTTTCTTT,TRBJ1-1,TRBV5-4,-,TRBD1,15
CASSKRETGSHYGYTF,TGTGCCAGCAGCAAAAGGGAGACAGGGTCGCACTATGGCTACACCTTC,TRBJ1-2,TRBV21-1,-,-,16
CASSLDRAPGNTIYF,TGTGCCAGCAGCCTAGACAGGGCCCCTGGAAACACCATATATTTT,TRBJ1-3,TRBV6-6,once,TRBD1,15
CASRREQIATGELFF,TGTGCCAGCAGGAGGGAACAGATAGCAACCGGGGAGCTGTTTTTT,TRBJ2-2,TRBV6-5,-,-,15
CSAGGGAGLDEQFF,TGCAGTGCTGGTGGGGGAGCGGGGCTCGATGAGCAGTTCTTC,TRBJ2-1,TRBV20-1,-,TRBD2,14
CASRLGQTEAFF,TGTGCCAGCAGGCTCGGACAGACTGAAGCTTTCTTT,TRBJ1-1,TRBV28,-,-,12
CASSLGGGTDTQYF,TGTGCCAGCAGCTTAGGAGGGGGCACAGATACGCAGTATTTT,TRBJ2-3,TRBV5-8,-,-,14
CATTTGGYQREQFF,TGTGCCACTACGACAGGGGGCTACCAACGAGAGCAGTTCTTC,TRBJ2-1,TRBV19,-,TRBD1,14
CASRLLTAEAFF,TGTGCCAGCAGACTACTGACAGCAGAAGCTTTCTTT,TRBJ1-1,TRBV2,-,-,12
CAWGLPSNQPQHF,TGTGCTTGGGGCCTCCCTAGCAATCAGCCCCAGCATTTT,TRBJ1-5,TRBV30,-,-,13
CASTLDRGYNEQFF,TGTGCCAGCACATTGGACAGGGGCTACAATGAGCAGTTCTTC,TRBJ2-1,TRBV6-5,-,TRBD1,14
CSVERGRGRGFTDTQYF,TGCAGCGTTGAAAGGGGCAGGGGGCGCGGATTCACAGATACGCAGTATTTT,TRBJ2-3,TRBV29-1,-,TRBD1,17
CATNYSGQPQHF,TGCGCCACCAACTATTCGGGTCAGCCCCAGCATTTT,TRBJ1-5,TRBV10-1,-,-,12
CASSLVATNTGELFF,TGCGCCAGCAGCTTGGTGGCAACGAACACCGGGGAGCTGTTTTTT,TRBJ2-2,TRBV5-1,-,-,15
CASSRQGAYNEQFF,TGTGCCAGCAGTCGTCAGGGGGCGTACAATGAGCAGTTCTTC,TRBJ2-1,TRBV6-5,-,TRBD1,14